This TCR beta chain was sequenced for a study of cytomegalovirus exposure and HLA in healthy donors. About the research overall: A preliminary data release comprised 70 million to 95 million unique TCRs obtained from HLA-typed donors.

It was with 60 Vbeta and 13 Jbeta primers that the PCR ran. Clones were read by immunoSEQ multiplex PCR, and TCRdb kept only the in-frame ones, dropping some. The table has roughly 76,000 clones, 80% to 90% seen once. Note on this clone: Its antigen is currently unknown.

The length of the CDR3 is 13 residues. V gave up 6 bases and J gave up 0 bases, with 12 bases separating them. The germline V gene has CDR1 SQVTM and CDR2 ANQGSEA. General study points: The authors considered a cluster of highly shared sequence variants likely to be a sequencing artifact. Prediction of most subjects' HLA-A and HLA-B alleles by TCR beta sequences was reportedly accurate. An analysis done earlier found most TCR beta V segments productive about 87% or about 30% of the time.

This receptor was obtained from a woman aged 25 to 39 in good health and CMV-seronegative. The chain employs TRBV29-1 and TRBJ2-7, with TRBD2 as a possible D gene (7 bases). The sequencing input was PBMCs. The CDR3 reads CSVTGGLSYEQYF. CDR3 nucleotides: TGCAGCGTGACGGGGGGCCTCTCCTACGAGCAGTACTTC.